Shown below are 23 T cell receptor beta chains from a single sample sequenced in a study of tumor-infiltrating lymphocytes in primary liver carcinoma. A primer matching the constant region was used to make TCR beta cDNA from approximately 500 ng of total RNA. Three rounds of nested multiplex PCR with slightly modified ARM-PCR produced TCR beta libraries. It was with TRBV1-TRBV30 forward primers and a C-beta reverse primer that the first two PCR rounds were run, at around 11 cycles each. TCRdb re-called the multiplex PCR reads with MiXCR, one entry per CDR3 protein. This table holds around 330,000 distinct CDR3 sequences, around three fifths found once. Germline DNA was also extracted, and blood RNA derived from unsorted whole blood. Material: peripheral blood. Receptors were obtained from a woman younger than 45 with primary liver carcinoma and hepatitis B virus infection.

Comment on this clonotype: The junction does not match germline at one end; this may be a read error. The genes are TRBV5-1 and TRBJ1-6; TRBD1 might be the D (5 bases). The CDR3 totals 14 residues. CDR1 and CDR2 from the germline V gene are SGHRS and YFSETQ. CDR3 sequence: CVSSPRGLDSPLHF. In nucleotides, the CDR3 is TGCGTCAGCAGCCCTCGGGGCCTGGATTCACCCCTCCACTTT. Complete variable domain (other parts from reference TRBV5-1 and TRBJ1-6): KAGVTQTPRYLIKTRGQQVTLSCSPISGHRSVSWYQQTPGQGLQFLFEYFSETQRNKGNFPGRFSGRQFSNSRSEMNVSTLELGDSALYLCVSSPRGLDSPLHFGNGTRLTVT.

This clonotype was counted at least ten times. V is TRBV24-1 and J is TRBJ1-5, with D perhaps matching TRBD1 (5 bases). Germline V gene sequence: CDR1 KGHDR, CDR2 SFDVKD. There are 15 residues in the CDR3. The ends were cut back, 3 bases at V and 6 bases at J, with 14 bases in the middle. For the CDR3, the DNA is TGTGCCACCAGTGATGACGGGTCCGGGGGTCAGCCCCAGCATTTT. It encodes CATSDDGSGGQPQHF.

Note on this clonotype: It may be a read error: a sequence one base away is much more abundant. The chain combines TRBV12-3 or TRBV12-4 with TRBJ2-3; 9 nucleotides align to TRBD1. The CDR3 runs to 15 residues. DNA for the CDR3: TGTGCCAGCAGTTTAAGGGGACAGGGAGACGATACGCAGTTTTTT. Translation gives CASSLRGQGDDTQFF.

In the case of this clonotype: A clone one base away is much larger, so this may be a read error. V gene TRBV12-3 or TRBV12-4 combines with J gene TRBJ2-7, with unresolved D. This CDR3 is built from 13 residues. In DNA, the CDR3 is TGTGCCAGCGGTTTTGGTGTTTCCTACGAGCAGTACTTC. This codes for CASGFGVSYEQYF.

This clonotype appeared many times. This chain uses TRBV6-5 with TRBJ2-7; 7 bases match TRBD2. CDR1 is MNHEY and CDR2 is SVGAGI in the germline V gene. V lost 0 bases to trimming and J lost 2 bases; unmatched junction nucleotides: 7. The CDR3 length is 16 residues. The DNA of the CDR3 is TGTGCCAGCAGTTACTCGACCAGCGGGATTCCCTACGAGCAGTACTTC. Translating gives CASSYSTSGIPYEQYF.

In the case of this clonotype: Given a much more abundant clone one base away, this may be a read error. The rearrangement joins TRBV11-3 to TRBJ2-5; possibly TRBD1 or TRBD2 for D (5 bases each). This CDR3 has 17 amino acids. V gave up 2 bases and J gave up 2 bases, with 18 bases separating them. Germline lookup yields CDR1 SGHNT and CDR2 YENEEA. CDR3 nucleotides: TGTGCCAGCAGCTTAACCATTTGGGGGTTGGGACAAGAGACCCAGTACTTC. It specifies CASSLTIWGLGQETQYF.

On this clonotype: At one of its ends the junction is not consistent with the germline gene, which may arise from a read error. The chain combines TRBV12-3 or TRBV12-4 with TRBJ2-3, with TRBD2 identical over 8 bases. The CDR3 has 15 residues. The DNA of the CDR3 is TGTGCCAACAGTTGGGGGCGGGAGGGCACAGATACGCAGTATTTT. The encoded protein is CANSWGREGTDTQYF.

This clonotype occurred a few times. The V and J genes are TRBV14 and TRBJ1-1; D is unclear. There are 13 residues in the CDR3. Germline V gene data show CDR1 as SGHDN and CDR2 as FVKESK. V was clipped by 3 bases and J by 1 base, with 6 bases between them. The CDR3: CASSQSGNTEAFF. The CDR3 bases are TGTGCCAGCAGCCAGTCGGGGAACACTGAAGCTTTCTTT.

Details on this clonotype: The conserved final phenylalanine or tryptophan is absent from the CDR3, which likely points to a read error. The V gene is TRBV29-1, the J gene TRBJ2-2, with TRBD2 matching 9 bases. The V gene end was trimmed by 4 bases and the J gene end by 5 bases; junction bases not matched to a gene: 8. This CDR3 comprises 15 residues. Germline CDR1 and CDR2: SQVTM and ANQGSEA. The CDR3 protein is CSVVVAGVGTGELFS. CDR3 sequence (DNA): TGCAGCGTTGTAGTAGCGGGAGTGGGAACCGGGGAGCTGTTTTCT.

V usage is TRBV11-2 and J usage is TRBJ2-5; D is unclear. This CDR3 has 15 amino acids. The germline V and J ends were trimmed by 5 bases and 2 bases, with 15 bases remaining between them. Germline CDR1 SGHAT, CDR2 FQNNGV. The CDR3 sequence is CASSEVRQIQETQYF. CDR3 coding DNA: TGTGCCAGCAGCGAAGTGAGGCAGATACAAGAGACCCAGTACTTC.

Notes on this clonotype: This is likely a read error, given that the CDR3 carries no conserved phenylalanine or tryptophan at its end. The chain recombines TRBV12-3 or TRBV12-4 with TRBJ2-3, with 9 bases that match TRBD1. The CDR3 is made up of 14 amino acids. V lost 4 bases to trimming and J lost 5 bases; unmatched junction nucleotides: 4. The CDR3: CASSWGQGGDTQYS. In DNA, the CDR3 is TGTGCCAGCAGTTGGGGACAGGGTGGAGATACGCAGTATTCT.

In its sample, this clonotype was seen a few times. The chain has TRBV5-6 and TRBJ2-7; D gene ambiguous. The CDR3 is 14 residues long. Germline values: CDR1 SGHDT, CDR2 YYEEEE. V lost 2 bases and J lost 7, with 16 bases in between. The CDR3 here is CASSLDLVPREQYF. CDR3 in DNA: TGTGCCAGCAGCTTAGATCTGGTACCTCGTGAGCAGTACTTC.

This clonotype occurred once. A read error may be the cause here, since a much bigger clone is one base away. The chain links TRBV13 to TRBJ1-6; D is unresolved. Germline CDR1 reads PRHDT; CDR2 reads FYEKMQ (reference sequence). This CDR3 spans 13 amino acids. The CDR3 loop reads CASSESYYSPLHF. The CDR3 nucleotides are TGTGCCAGCAGCGAGTCCTATTATTCACCCCTCCACTTT.

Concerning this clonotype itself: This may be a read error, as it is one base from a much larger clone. The CDR3 DNA reads TGTGCCATTAGGGGGTCCCCATCCTTTTACGAGCAGTACTTC. Translated: CAIRGSPSFYEQYF. The chain recombines TRBV6-5 with TRBJ2-7; possibly TRBD1 for D (6 bases). The CDR3 length is 14 residues. Germline CDR1 MNHEY, CDR2 SVGAGI. V lost 10 bases and J lost 4, with 20 bases in between.

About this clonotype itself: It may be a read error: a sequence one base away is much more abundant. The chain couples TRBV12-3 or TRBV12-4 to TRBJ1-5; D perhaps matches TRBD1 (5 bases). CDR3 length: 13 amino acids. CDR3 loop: CASSFEGNQPHHF. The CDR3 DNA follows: TGTGCCAGCAGTTTCGAGGGGAATCAGCCCCATCATTTT.

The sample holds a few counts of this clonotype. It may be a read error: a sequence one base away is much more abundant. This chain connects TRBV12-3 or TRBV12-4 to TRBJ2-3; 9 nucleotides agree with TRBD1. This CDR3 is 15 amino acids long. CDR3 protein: CDSSLGDRDTDTQYF. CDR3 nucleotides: TGTGACAGCAGTTTAGGGGACAGGGATACAGATACGCAGTATTTT.

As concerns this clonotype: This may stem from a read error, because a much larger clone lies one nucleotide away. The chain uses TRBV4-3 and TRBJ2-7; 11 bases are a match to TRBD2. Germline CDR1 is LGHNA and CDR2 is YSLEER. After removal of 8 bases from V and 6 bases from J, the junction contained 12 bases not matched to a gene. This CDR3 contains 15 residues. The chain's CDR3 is CASGRIAGGPFEQYF. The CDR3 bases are TGCGCCAGCGGCCGAATAGCGGGAGGGCCCTTCGAGCAGTACTTC.

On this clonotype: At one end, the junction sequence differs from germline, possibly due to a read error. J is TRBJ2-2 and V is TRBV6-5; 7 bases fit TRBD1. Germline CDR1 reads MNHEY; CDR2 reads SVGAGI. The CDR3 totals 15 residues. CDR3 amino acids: CASRAPGQPTWELFF. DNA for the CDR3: TGTGCCAGCAGGGCCCCGGGACAGCCCACCTGGGAGCTGTTTTTT.

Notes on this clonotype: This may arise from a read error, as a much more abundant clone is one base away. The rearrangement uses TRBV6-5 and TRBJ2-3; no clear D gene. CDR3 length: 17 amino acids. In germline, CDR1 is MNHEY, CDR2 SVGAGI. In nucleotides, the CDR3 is TGTGCCGGCAGTCCTACCCTGTCCCGTGCTAGCACAGATACGCAGTATTTT. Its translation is CAGSPTLSRASTDTQYF.

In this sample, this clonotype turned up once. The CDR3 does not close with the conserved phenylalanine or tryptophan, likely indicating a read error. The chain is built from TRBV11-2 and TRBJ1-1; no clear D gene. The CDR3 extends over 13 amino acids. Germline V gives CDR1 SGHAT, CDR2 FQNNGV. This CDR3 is CTSSLVQYTEAFL. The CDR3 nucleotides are TGTACCAGCAGCTTAGTCCAATACACTGAAGCTTTCCTT.

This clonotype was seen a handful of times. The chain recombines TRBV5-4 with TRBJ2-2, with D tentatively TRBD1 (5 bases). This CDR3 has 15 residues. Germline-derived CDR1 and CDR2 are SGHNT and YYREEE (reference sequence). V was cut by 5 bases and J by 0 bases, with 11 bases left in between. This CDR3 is CASSFAGPNTGELFF. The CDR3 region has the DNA TGTGCCAGCAGTTTCGCAGGGCCGAACACCGGGGAGCTGTTTTTT. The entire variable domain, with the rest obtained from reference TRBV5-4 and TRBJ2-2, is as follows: ETGVTQSPTHLIKTRGQQVTLRCSSQSGHNTVSWYQQALGQGPQFIFQYYREEENGRGNFPPRFSGLQFPNYSSELNVNALELDDSALYLCASSFAGPNTGELFFGEGSRLTVL.

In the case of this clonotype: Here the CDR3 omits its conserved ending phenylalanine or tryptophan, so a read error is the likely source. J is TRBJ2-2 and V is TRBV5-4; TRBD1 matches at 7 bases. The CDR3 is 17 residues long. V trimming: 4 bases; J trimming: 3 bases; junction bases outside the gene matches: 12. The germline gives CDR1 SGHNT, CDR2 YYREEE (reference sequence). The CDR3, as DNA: TGTGCCAGCAGCGTCCGGTGGCCTACAGGGGACACCGGGGAGCTGTTTTCT. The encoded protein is CASSVRWPTGDTGELFS.

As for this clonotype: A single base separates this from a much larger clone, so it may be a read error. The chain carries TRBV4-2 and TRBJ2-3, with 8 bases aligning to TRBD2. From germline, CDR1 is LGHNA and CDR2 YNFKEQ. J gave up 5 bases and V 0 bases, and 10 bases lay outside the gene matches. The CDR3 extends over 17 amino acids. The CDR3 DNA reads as TGTGCCAGCAGCCAAGATCCAATAAGCGGGAGAATAGATACGCAGTATTTT. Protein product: CASSQDPISGRIDTQYF.